This TCR beta chain was documented in a study of shared clonotypes between healthy human individuals. About the study: Researchers assigned three CD4 naive, three CD4 memory, two CD8 naive and one CD8 memory plate to each donor.

Profiled with immunoSEQ multiplex PCR; TCRdb holds only in-frame clones, not every one. Here the sample spans under 700,000 clones, approximately 95% being singletons. Terminally differentiated effector memory CD45RA+ cells were left out of the naive CD8 fraction, which was CD45RO-negative and positively selected for CCR7. Caucasian adults living in Nashville, Tennessee, provided all samples. The CDR3 runs to 16 residues. V gave up 4 bases and J gave up 3 bases; unmatched junction bases: 7. Germline values: CDR1 MNHEY, CDR2 SMNVEV (reference sequence). The chain couples TRBV27 to TRBJ2-1; 9 bases agree with TRBD2. Sequenced material: naive CD8+ T cells sorted from blood. The sequence was obtained from a woman in her twenties or thirties in good health. CDR3 DNA sequence: TGTGCCAGCAGTTGGGGCGGGAGGGCCTTCTACAATGAGCAGTTCTTC. It translates to CASSWGGRAFYNEQFF.